These 30 T cell receptor beta chains came from one sample sequenced in a study of T cells in women clearing cervical HPV infection. The repertoire was sequenced with immunoSEQ multiplex PCR; TCRdb's copy has only in-frame clones and lacks some. This specimen shows about 20,000 clones; the ten leading clones hold about 3.3%. Sample: blood buffy coat. These receptors were collected from a woman between 18 and 70 years old with a cervical HPV16 infection that either progressed to CIN3+ or cleared (not recorded which).

In regard to this clone: The CDR3 end is not reached by the read, which stops 3 residues before it; the germline J gene fills it in. This chain links TRBV25-1 with TRBJ2-5, with 7 bases that match TRBD2. V lost 4 bases, J lost 1 base, and 9 bases stayed unmatched. Looked up from germline, CDR1 is MGHDK and CDR2 is SYGVNS. CDR3 size: 16 residues. The part of the CDR3 DNA that was read is TGTGCCAGCAGTGTGGCCGTGGGGGGGGTCCAAGAGACC. Translated: CASSVAVGGVQET. The CDR3 as a whole reads CASSVAVGGVQETQYF.

Frequency places this clone as medium-sized (0.01 to 0.1%). The read finishes 3 residues shy of the CDR3 end, and the germline J gene is used to complete it. The rearrangement joins TRBV18 to TRBJ1-4; TRBD1 matches at 8 bases. V lost 5 bases and J lost 6; bases outside the gene matches: 8. This CDR3 region has 15 residues. The germline V gene encodes CDR1 KGHSH and CDR2 LQKENI. The CDR3 loop is CASSFTTGEHEKLFF. The sequenced part of the CDR3 DNA is TGTGCCAGCTCATTCACGACAGGGGAGCATGAAAAA. The whole variable domain, remainder taken from reference TRBV18 and TRBJ1-4, is NAGVMQNPRHLVRRRGQEARLRCSPMKGHSHVYWYRQLPEEGLKFMVYLQKENIIDESGMPKERFSAEFPKEGPSILRIQQVVRGDSAAYFCASSFTTGEHEKLFFGSGTQLSVL.

In regard to this clone: The junction shows a germline mismatch at one end, possibly a read error. The missing CDR3 end, 3 residues past where the read stops, is filled in from the germline J gene. The chain combines TRBV7-7 with TRBJ2-1; D not resolved. The CDR3 consists of 14 residues. CDR1 is SSHAT and CDR2 is FNYEAQ in the germline V gene (reference sequence). CDR3 sequence: CASSSRSGPYEQFF. The sequenced CDR3 bases are TGTGCTAGCAGCTCCCGGAGTGGGCCCTATGAG.

A word on this clone: The read stops 3 residues short of the end of the CDR3; the missing end is completed from the germline J gene. The chain employs TRBV9 and TRBJ2-5, with D possibly TRBD2 on 6 matching bases. In germline, CDR1 is SGDLS, CDR2 YYNGEE. V lost 2 bases and J lost 2, with 13 bases in between. The CDR3 runs to 15 residues. The covered CDR3 bases are TGTGCCAGCAGCGTTGGGCGGGGTACACAAGAGACC. It yields the protein CASSVGRGTQET. In full, the CDR3 is CASSVGRGTQETQYF.

A word on this clone: The CDR3 is cut off 3 residues early in the read; its end comes from the germline J gene. The J gene is TRBJ2-5, the V gene TRBV5-5; D gene uncertain. From germline, CDR1 is SGHKS and CDR2 YYEKEE (reference sequence). V shed 4 bases and J shed 4 bases, with 17 bases lying between them. The CDR3 loop spans 15 amino acids. This CDR3 reads CASSPWIETGETQYF. The CDR3 bases that were read are TGTGCCAGCAGCCCGTGGATTGAAACGGGAGAGACC.

Regarding this clone: The CDR3 end lies 3 residues beyond the end of the read and is filled in from the germline J gene. V is TRBV7-9 and J is TRBJ2-4; perhaps TRBD2 as D (6 bases). Germline V gene sequence: CDR1 SEHNR, CDR2 FQNEAQ (reference sequence). The length of the CDR3 is 15 residues. CDR3 DNA (partial): TGTGCCAGCAGCTTAGAGGAGGGGTCTAGGTGGATT. Its translation: CASSLEEGSRWI. The complete CDR3 reads CASSLEEGSRWIQYF.

For this clone: The read comes to an end 3 residues before the CDR3 does, leaving the germline J gene to fill in the end. The same CDR3 arises from other DNA sequences in this sample as well. The V gene is TRBV11-2, the J gene TRBJ2-1; D not resolved. Germline CDR1 SGHAT, CDR2 FQNNGV. The ends were cut back, 5 bases at V and 4 bases at J, with 12 bases in the middle. The CDR3 has 14 residues. The sequenced part of the CDR3 DNA is TGTGCCAGCAGCCCGTCTGGTACTTACAATGAG. The encoded protein is CASSPSGTYNE. The entire CDR3 protein reads CASSPSGTYNEQFF.

As regards this clone: The sequence runs out 3 residues before the end of the CDR3; the remainder is reconstructed from the germline J gene. This rearrangement joins TRBV20-1 to TRBJ1-3; a possible D gene is TRBD1 (5 bases). The CDR3 covers 15 residues. V lost 2 bases to trimming and J lost 0 bases, with 11 bases between them. Germline CDR1 and CDR2: DFQATT and SNEGSKA (reference sequence). CDR3 region: CSARYQGLSGNTIYF. The sequenced CDR3 bases are TGCAGTGCTAGATATCAGGGTCTCTCTGGAAACACC.

Note on this clone: The CDR3 goes on 3 residues after the read ends, and that part is filled in from the germline J gene. This rearrangement joins TRBV7-3 to TRBJ2-3; perhaps TRBD1 as D (5 bases). This CDR3 comprises 15 residues. Germline assignment: CDR1 SGHTA and CDR2 FQGTGA. Between the trimmed V and J ends, which lost 5 bases and 3 bases, there was a span of 15 bases. CDR3 in amino acids: CASSPGHYRTDTQYF. The DNA read from the CDR3 is TGTGCCAGCAGCCCTGGACACTATAGGACAGATACG.

For this clone: The read stops 3 residues short of the end of the CDR3; the missing end is completed from the germline J gene. The gene calls are TRBV20-1 and TRBJ1-6; 10 bases match TRBD1. Germline V gives CDR1 DFQATT, CDR2 SNEGSKA (reference sequence). J lost 9 bases, V lost 2 bases, and 4 bases had no gene match. There are 14 residues in the CDR3. The CDR3 loop is CSARTGQGTSPLHF. The DNA read from the CDR3 is TGCAGTGCTAGAACGGGACAGGGGACTTCACCC.

The CDR3: CASARQTGPSYEQYF. CDR3 bases read: TGCGCCAGCGCTCGCCAGACAGGACCATCCTACGAG. The chain combines TRBV5-1 with TRBJ2-7; D might be TRBD1 (6 bases). The missing CDR3 end, 3 residues past where the read stops, is filled in from the germline J gene. The CDR3 is made up of 15 amino acids. Trimming pared 7 bases from V and 1 base from J, leaving 18 bases between. Looked up from germline, CDR1 is SGHRS and CDR2 is YFSETQ.

As for this clone: The sequenced fragment ends 3 residues before the CDR3 boundary, so the rest is inferred from the germline J gene. V and J are TRBV2 and TRBJ2-6, with D uncertain. The CDR3 contains 15 residues. The V gene lost 5 bases and the J gene lost 1 base, with 9 bases spanning the gap. CDR1 and CDR2 from the germline V gene are SNHLY and FYNNEI. The CDR3 loop reads CASSSDFSGANVLTF. The covered CDR3 bases are TGTGCCAGCAGTTCCGACTTTTCTGGGGCCAACGTC.

The covered CDR3 bases are TGCGCCAGCAGCTTGCGCGGGGAGAAATACGAG. Translation gives CASSLRGEKYE. Given in full, the CDR3 is CASSLRGEKYEQYF. The J gene is TRBJ2-7, the V gene TRBV5-1; D possibly corresponds to TRBD2 (6 bases). The missing CDR3 end, 3 residues past where the read stops, is filled in from the germline J gene. The CDR3 runs to 14 residues. Germline V gene data show CDR1 as SGHRS and CDR2 as YFSETQ. Trimming took off 1 base at V and 4 bases at J, with 12 bases between the two ends.

This clone registers medium-sized by frequency. The read is 3 residues too short to cover the CDR3 end, so that end is filled in from the germline J gene. The chain couples TRBV7-9 to TRBJ1-2, with a tentative D call TRBD1 (6 bases). This CDR3 contains 13 residues. Per germline, CDR1 SEHNR and CDR2 FQNEAQ (reference sequence). Trimming stripped 2 bases from V and 6 bases from J, with 10 bases between. CDR3 region: CASSLLSGDGYTF. CDR3 bases read: TGTGCCAGCAGCTTACTTTCAGGGGATGGC. The variable domain in full, completed from reference TRBV7-9 and TRBJ1-2, reads DTGVSQNPRHKITKRGQNVTFRCDPISEHNRLYWYRQTLGQGPEFLTYFQNEAQLEKSRLLSDRFSAERPKGSFSTLEIQRTEQGDSAMYLCASSLLSGDGYTFGSGTRLTVV.

CDR3 protein: CASSPLSGGPEETQYF. CDR3 bases read: TGTGCCAGCTCACCACTTTCGGGGGGGCCTGAAGAGACC. This sequence joins TRBV18 and TRBJ2-5, with 8 bases aligning to TRBD2. The read comes to an end 3 residues before the CDR3 does, leaving the germline J gene to fill in the end. Germline V lookup: CDR1 KGHSH, CDR2 LQKENI. The CDR3 has 16 residues. V lost 1 base and J lost 3; bases outside the gene matches: 7.

About this clone: The read falls 3 residues short of the CDR3 end, and the missing part is taken from the germline J gene. The rearrangement links TRBV10-3 to TRBJ1-2; the D gene is possibly TRBD1 (6 bases). From germline, CDR1 is ENHRY and CDR2 SYGVKD. The V and J ends lost 2 bases and 1 base respectively, with 8 bases between them. The length of the CDR3 is 14 residues. This CDR3 reads CAISEGQFNYGYTF. CDR3 bases read: TGTGCCATCAGTGAGGGACAGTTTAACTATGGC.

As for this clone: Sequencing ends 3 residues short of the CDR3 end; the germline J gene provides the rest. J is TRBJ2-1 and V is TRBV30, with D possibly matching TRBD1 (5 bases). The CDR3 is 15 residues long. Germline CDR1 GTSNPN, CDR2 SVGIG (reference sequence). V lost 0 bases and J 8 bases, leaving 17 bases between the germline ends. CDR3 in amino acids: CAWSVFLARVDEQFF. CDR3 DNA (partial): TGTGCCTGGAGTGTATTCCTGGCCAGGGTTGATGAG.

On this clone: The CDR3 end is not reached by the read, which stops 3 residues before it; the germline J gene fills it in. The rearrangement joins TRBV10-2 to TRBJ2-3, with a weak D call TRBD2 (7 bases). CDR1 and CDR2 from the germline V gene are WSHSY and SAAADI. Trimming stripped 8 bases from V and 2 bases from J, with 17 bases between. The CDR3 is made up of 15 amino acids. Here the CDR3 reads CASGGRGISTDTQYF. The covered CDR3 bases are TGCGCCAGCGGGGGGCGGGGGATCTCCACAGATACG.

Regarding this clone: Read data end 3 residues before the CDR3 end; the end is taken from the germline J gene. The genes are TRBV20-1 and TRBJ2-7, with TRBD1 identical over 10 bases. CDR3 length: 15 amino acids. From germline, CDR1 is DFQATT and CDR2 SNEGSKA (reference sequence). The V gene end was trimmed by 2 bases and the J gene end by 1 base; junction bases not matched to a gene: 5. The CDR3 DNA, read in part, is TGCAGTGCTAGATTTCGGACAGGGGGTTCCTACGAG. It translates to CSARFRTGGSYE. The CDR3 in full is CSARFRTGGSYEQYF.

Details on this clone: Coverage ceases 3 residues before the CDR3 finishes, and the germline J gene fills in the end. The chain carries TRBV5-1 and TRBJ1-6; TRBD1 might be the D (6 bases). Germline V lookup: CDR1 SGHRS, CDR2 YFSETQ. The CDR3 is made up of 16 amino acids. Deletions cut 0 bases from V and 5 bases from J, with 12 bases between. The CDR3 reads CASSLDPTGDNSPLHF. The sequenced CDR3 bases are TGCGCCAGCAGCTTGGATCCGACAGGAGATAATTCACCC.

A note on this clone: The read ends 3 residues shy of where the CDR3 ends; the end is completed using the germline J gene. The chain couples TRBV11-2 to TRBJ1-2; the D gene is possibly TRBD1 (5 bases). Germline-derived CDR1 and CDR2 are SGHAT and FQNNGV. The CDR3 has 13 amino acids. V was cut by 1 base and J by 5 bases, with 8 bases left in between. The DNA read from the CDR3 is TGTGCCAGCAGCTTAGCCAGGGAATATGGC. Residues: CASSLAREYG. The full CDR3 protein is CASSLAREYGYTF.

The CDR3: CSARGTSGNYNEQFF. The sequenced part of the CDR3 DNA is TGCAGTGCTAGAGGGACTAGCGGGAATTACAATGAG. This chain links TRBV20-1 with TRBJ2-1, with TRBD2 identical over 12 bases. The CDR3 end is not reached by the read, which stops 3 residues before it; the germline J gene fills it in. Germline values: CDR1 DFQATT, CDR2 SNEGSKA (reference sequence). V lost 1 base to trimming and J lost 4 bases; unmatched junction nucleotides: 2. The CDR3 totals 15 residues.

A word on this clone: The CDR3 is cut off 3 residues early in the read; its end comes from the germline J gene. V is TRBV30 and J is TRBJ2-7; D is possibly TRBD1 (6 bases). Trimming took 2 bases from V and 5 from J, leaving 13 bases between them. The V gene's germline CDR1 is GTSNPN and CDR2 SVGIG (reference sequence). This CDR3 comprises 13 residues. CDR3 bases read: TGTGCCTGGAGTCGGTACAGGGCTGACGAG. Protein sequence: CAWSRYRADE. The entire CDR3 is CAWSRYRADEQYF.

Comments on this clone: The read ends 3 residues shy of where the CDR3 ends; the end is completed using the germline J gene. The chain uses TRBV10-3 and TRBJ1-2; D possibly corresponds to TRBD1 (6 bases). V gave up 0 bases and J gave up 6 bases, with 14 bases separating them. There are 15 residues in the CDR3. Germline values: CDR1 ENHRY, CDR2 SYGVKD. The covered CDR3 bases are TGTGCCATCAGTGAGTCGACAGGAGCGGGGGATGGC. It is translated as CAISESTGAGDG. The whole CDR3 region reads CAISESTGAGDGYTF.

About this clone itself: The read finishes 3 residues shy of the CDR3 end, and the germline J gene is used to complete it. The chain carries TRBV7-2 and TRBJ2-5; a possible D gene is TRBD1 (6 bases). The CDR3 sequence is 13 residues long. Germline values: CDR1 SGHTA, CDR2 FQGNSA. V shed 5 bases and J shed 2 bases, with 9 bases lying between them. CDR3 region: CASSLGQQETQYF. The sequenced CDR3 bases are TGTGCCAGCAGCCTTGGACAGCAAGAGACC.

Concerning this clone itself: With the read ending 3 residues before the CDR3 end, the germline J gene is used to fill in that end. V and J are TRBV6-4 and TRBJ2-2; D uncertain. CDR3 length equals 14 residues. The germline V gene encodes CDR1 MRHNA and CDR2 SNTAGT. Trimming left V 0 bases short and J 5 bases short, with 7 bases between. The CDR3 bases that were read are TGTGCCAGCAGTGACTCGGCTGTGACCGGGGAG. As protein: CASSDSAVTGE. The entire CDR3 is CASSDSAVTGELFF.

On this clone itself: With the read ending 3 residues before the CDR3 end, the germline J gene is used to fill in that end. V usage is TRBV4-1 and J usage is TRBJ2-3; tentatively, D is TRBD2 (6 bases). The CDR3 sequence is 17 residues long. CDR1 and CDR2 (germline): MGHRA, YSYEKL. The V end was cut by 0 bases, the J end by 0 bases, with 13 bases between. Here the CDR3 reads CASSQEYGGASTDTQYF. The CDR3 bases that were read are TGCGCCAGCAGCCAAGAATACGGGGGAGCGAGCACAGATACG.

As concerns this clone: The read terminates 3 residues before the CDR3 end, so the remaining end is supplied by the germline J gene. The chain employs TRBV20-1 and TRBJ2-1; 7 nucleotides match TRBD2. The length of the CDR3 is 15 residues. J lost 5 bases, V lost 6 bases, and 13 bases had no gene match. Germline CDR1 and CDR2: DFQATT and SNEGSKA (reference sequence). The sequenced CDR3 bases are TGCAGTGCAGGGGAGGGGCAGCGTTTCCACAATGAG. It encodes CSAGEGQRFHNE. The complete CDR3 protein is CSAGEGQRFHNEQFF.

Turning to this clone: The CDR3 end falls 3 residues outside the read, so it is completed with the germline J gene. The chain recombines TRBV6-4 with TRBJ2-3; D might be TRBD1 (5 bases). Between the trimmed V and J ends, which lost 4 bases and 1 base, there was a span of 9 bases. The CDR3 has 14 amino acids. Germline lookup yields CDR1 MRHNA and CDR2 SNTAGT. CDR3 DNA (partial): TGTGCCAGCAGTGCACTACAGGGCACAGATACG. Translating gives CASSALQGTDT. The whole CDR3 sequence reads CASSALQGTDTQYF.

As regards this clone: Read sequence stops 3 residues before the CDR3 end, and the germline J gene provides the missing end. The V gene is TRBV7-3, the J gene TRBJ1-1; D is possibly TRBD1 (5 bases). CDR1 SGHTA and CDR2 FQGTGA come from the germline V gene. V lost 3 bases, J lost 0 bases, and 8 bases lay in between. The CDR3 sequence is 14 residues long. CDR3 protein: CASSFGGVNTEAFF. CDR3 DNA (partial): TGTGCCAGCAGCTTTGGGGGGGTGAACACTGAA.